This T cell receptor beta chain was recorded in a study of radiation and T cells in renal cell carcinoma. Regarding the study as a whole: From baseline, blood top tumor clonotypes peaked at 2 weeks post-radiation.

The time point: baseline pretreatment blood. Documented treatment: 15 Gy SBRT to primary tumor, nephrectomy 4 weeks later. The repertoire was sequenced with immunoSEQ multiplex PCR; TCRdb's copy has only in-frame clones and lacks some. This sample has roughly 120,000 clones; around 84% occur once, and the top ten carry approximately 3%. Comment on this clone: What it binds is unknown.

The source material was blood, sampled from a patient whose treatment included radiotherapy and nephrectomy. This TCR was recovered from a woman aged 55-69 years with renal cell carcinoma.

The CDR3 DNA reads as TGCGCCAGCAGTGGGAACCAGGGGGGCACTGAAGCTTTCTTT. It encodes CASSGNQGGTEAFF. The rearrangement joins TRBV10-1 to TRBJ1-1, with 7 nucleotides matching TRBD1. CDR3 length: 14 amino acids. V lost 4 bases to trimming and J lost 4 bases; unmatched junction nucleotides: 6. Germline V gene data show CDR1 as WNHNN and CDR2 as SYGVQD (reference sequence).